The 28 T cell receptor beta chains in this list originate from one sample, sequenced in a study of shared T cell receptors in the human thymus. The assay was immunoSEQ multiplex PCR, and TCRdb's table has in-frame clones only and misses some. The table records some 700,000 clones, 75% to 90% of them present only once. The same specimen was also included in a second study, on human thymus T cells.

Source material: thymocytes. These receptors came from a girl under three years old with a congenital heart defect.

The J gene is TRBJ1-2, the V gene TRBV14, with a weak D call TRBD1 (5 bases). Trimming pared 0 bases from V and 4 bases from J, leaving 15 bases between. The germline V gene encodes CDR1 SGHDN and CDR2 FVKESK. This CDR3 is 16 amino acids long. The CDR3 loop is CASSQDVGRGSYGYTF. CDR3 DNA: TGTGCCAGCAGCCAAGATGTAGGGAGGGGCAGCTATGGCTACACCTTC.

The CDR3: CASSAWHLNTEAFF. The CDR3 region has the DNA TGTGCCAGCAGTGCGTGGCACCTGAACACTGAAGCTTTCTTT. This chain connects TRBV2 to TRBJ1-1; D ambiguous. CDR1 is SNHLY, CDR2 FYNNEI, per germline. Between the trimmed V and J ends, which lost 4 bases and 0 bases, there was a span of 9 bases. This CDR3 is 14 amino acids long.

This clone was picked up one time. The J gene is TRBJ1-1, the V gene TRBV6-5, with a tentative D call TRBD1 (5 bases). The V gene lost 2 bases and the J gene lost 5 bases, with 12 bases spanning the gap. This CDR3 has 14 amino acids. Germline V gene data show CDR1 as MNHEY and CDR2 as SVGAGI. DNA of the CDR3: TGTGCCAGCAGTTACCCTGCCGGGGGGACTGAAGCTTTCTTT. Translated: CASSYPAGGTEAFF.

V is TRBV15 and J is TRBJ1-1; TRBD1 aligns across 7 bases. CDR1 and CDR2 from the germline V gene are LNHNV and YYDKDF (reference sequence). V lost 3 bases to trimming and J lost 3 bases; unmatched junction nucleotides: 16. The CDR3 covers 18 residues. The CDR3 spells CATSSETNHRGLHTEAFF. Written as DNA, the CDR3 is TGTGCCACCAGCAGCGAAACTAATCACAGGGGACTGCACACTGAAGCTTTCTTT.

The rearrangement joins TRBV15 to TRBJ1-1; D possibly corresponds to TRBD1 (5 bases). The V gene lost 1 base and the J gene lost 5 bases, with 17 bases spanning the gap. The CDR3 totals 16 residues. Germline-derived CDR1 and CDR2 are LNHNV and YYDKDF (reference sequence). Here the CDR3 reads CATSRAPPGGGTEAFF. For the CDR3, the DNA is TGTGCCACCAGCAGAGCCCCGCCGGGGGGTGGGACTGAAGCTTTCTTT. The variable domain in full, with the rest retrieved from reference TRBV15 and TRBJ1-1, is DAMVIQNPRYQVTQFGKPVTLSCSQTLNHNVMYWYQQKSSQAPKLLFHYYDKDFNNEADTPDNFQSRRPNTSFCFLDIRSPGLGDTAMYLCATSRAPPGGGTEAFFGQGTRLTVV.

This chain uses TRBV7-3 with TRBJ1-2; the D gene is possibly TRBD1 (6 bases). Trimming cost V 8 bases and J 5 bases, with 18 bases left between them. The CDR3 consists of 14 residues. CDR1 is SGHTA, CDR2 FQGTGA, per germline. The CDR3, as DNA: TGTGCCAGCGCTCAGGGAGGGGGTCGGTATGGCTACACCTTC. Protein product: CASAQGGGRYGYTF.

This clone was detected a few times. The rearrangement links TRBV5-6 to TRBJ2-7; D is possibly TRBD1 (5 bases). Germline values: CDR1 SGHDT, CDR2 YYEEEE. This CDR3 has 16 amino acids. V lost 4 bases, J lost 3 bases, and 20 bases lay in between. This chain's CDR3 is CASSITGAPRHYEQYF. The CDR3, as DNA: TGTGCCAGCAGCATTACAGGAGCCCCAAGGCACTACGAGCAGTACTTC. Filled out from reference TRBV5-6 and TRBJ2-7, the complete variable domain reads DAGVTQSPTHLIKTRGQQVTLRCSPKSGHDTVSWYQQALGQGPQFIFQYYEEEERQRGNFPDRFSGHQFPNYSSELNVNALLLGDSALYLCASSITGAPRHYEQYFGPGTRLTVT.

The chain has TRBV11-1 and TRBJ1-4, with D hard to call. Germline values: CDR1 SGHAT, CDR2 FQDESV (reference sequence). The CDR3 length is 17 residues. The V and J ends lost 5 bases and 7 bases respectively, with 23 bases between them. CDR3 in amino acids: CASSVHDAETGGEKLFF. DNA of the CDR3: TGTGCCAGCAGCGTACATGATGCGGAGACCGGCGGTGAAAAACTGTTTTTT.

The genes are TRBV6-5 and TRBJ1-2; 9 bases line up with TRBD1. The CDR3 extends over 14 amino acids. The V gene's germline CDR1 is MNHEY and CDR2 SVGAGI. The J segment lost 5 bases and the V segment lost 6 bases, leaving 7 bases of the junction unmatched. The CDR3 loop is CASRQETGGYGYTF. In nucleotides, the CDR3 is TGTGCCAGCAGGCAAGAGACAGGGGGATATGGCTACACCTTC.

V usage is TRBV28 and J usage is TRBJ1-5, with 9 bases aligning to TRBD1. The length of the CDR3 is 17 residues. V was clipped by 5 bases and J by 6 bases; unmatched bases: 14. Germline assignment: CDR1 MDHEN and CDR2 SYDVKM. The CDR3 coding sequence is TGTGCCAGCAGTGGGGGAGGGACAGGGATATTCGCTCAGCCCCAGCATTTT. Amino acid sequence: CASSGGGTGIFAQPQHF.

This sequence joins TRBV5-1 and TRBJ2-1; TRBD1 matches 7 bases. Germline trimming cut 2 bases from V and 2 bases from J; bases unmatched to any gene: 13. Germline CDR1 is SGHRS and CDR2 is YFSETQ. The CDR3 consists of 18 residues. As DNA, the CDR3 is TGCGCCAGCAGCTTTGATCTACAGGGGAATTTCGCCTACAATGAGCAGTTCTTC. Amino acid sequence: CASSFDLQGNFAYNEQFF.

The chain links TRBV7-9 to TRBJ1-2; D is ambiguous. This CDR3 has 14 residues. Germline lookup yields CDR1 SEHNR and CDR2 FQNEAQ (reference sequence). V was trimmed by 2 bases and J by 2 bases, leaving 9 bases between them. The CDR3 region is CASSLIERNYGYTF. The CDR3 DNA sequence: TGTGCCAGCAGCTTAATCGAGAGGAACTATGGCTACACCTTC.

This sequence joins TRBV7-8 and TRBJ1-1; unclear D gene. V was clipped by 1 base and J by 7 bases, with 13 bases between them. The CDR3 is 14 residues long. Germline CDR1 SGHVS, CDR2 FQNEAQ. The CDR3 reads CASSLERLRGEAFF. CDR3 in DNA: TGTGCCAGCAGCTTAGAACGTTTGCGGGGTGAAGCTTTCTTT.

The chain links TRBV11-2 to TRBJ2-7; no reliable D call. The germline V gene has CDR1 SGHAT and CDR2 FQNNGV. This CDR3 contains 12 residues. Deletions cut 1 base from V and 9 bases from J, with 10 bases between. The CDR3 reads CASSLVVQRQYF. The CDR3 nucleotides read TGTGCCAGCAGCTTAGTCGTACAGAGGCAGTACTTC.

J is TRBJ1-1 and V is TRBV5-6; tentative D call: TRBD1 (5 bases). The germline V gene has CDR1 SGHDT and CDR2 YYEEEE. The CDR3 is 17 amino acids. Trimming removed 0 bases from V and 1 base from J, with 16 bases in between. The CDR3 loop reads CASSLAGGGKKNTEAFF. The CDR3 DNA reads TGTGCCAGCAGCTTGGCCGGGGGGGGGAAAAAGAACACTGAAGCTTTCTTT.

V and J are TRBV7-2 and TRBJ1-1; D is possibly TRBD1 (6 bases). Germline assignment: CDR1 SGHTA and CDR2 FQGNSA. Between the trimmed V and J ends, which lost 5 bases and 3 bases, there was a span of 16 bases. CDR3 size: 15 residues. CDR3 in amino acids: CASSRTEDEDTEAFF. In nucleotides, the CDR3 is TGTGCCAGCAGCCGGACAGAGGATGAGGACACTGAAGCTTTCTTT.

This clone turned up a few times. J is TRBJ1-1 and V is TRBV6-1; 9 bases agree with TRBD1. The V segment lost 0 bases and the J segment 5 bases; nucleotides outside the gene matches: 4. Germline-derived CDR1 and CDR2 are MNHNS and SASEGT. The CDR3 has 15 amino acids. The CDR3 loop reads CASSEAGQGGTEAFF. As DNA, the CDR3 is TGTGCCAGCAGTGAAGCGGGACAGGGAGGGACTGAAGCTTTCTTT.

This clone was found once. The CDR3 protein is CASSLARLNTEAFF. The CDR3 nucleotides are TGCGCCAGCAGCTTGGCCCGTCTGAACACTGAAGCTTTCTTT. J is TRBJ1-1 and V is TRBV5-1; D is ambiguous. Trimming cost V 0 bases and J 0 bases, with 6 bases left between them. CDR1 and CDR2 from the germline V gene are SGHRS and YFSETQ. The CDR3 runs to 14 residues.

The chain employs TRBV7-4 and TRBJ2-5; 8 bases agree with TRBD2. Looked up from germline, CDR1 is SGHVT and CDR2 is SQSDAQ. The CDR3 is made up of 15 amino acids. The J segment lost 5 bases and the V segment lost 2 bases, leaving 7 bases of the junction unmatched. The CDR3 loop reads CASSLMGLGGETQYF. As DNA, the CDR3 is TGTGCCAGCAGCTTAATGGGACTAGGAGGGGAGACCCAGTACTTC.

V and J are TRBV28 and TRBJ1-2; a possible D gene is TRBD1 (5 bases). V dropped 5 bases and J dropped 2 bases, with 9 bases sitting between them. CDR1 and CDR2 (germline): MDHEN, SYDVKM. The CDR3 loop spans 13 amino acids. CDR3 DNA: TGTGCCAGCAGTCCAGGGCCCAACTATGGCTACACCTTC. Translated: CASSPGPNYGYTF.

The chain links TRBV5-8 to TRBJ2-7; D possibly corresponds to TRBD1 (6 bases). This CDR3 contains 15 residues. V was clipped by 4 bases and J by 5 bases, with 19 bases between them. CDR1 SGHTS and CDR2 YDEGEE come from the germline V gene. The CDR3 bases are TGTGCCAGCAGCCCGGGTGTCGAGACAGGAGACGAGCAGTACTTC. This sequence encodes CASSPGVETGDEQYF.

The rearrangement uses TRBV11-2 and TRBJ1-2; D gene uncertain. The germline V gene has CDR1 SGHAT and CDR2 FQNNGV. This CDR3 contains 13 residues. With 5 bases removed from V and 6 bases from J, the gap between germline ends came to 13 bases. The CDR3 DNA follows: TGTGCCAGCAGCCACGATGGGCCTGATGGCTACACCTTC. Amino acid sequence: CASSHDGPDGYTF.

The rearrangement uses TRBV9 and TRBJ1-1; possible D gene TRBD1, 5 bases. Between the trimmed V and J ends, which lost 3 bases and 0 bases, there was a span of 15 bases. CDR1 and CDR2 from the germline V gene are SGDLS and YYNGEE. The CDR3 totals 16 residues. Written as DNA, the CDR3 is TGTGCCAGCAGCGGCGGGACCGCGACTCTGAACACTGAAGCTTTCTTT. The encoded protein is CASSGGTATLNTEAFF.

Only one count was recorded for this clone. CDR3 protein: CASSSDRVPNEKLFF. The CDR3 nucleotides read TGCGCCAGCAGCTCCGACCGGGTCCCGAATGAAAAACTGTTTTTT. V usage is TRBV5-1 and J usage is TRBJ1-4, with D unclear. This CDR3 contains 15 residues. Trimming left V 3 bases short and J 5 bases short, with 14 bases between. Germline CDR1 reads SGHRS; CDR2 reads YFSETQ.

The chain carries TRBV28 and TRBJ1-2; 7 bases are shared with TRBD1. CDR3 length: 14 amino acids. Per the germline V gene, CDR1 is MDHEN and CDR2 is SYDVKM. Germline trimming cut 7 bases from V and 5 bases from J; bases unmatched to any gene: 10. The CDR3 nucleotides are TGTGCCAGCACCCTAGGAGGGGGCGGTTATGGCTACACCTTC. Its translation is CASTLGGGGYGYTF.

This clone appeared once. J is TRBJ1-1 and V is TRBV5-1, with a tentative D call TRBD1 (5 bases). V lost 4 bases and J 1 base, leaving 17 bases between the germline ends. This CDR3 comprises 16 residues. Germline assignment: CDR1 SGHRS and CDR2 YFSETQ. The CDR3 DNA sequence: TGCGCCAGCAGCCGGAGCAGGGTCTTGCGGAACACTGAAGCTTTCTTT. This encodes CASSRSRVLRNTEAFF.

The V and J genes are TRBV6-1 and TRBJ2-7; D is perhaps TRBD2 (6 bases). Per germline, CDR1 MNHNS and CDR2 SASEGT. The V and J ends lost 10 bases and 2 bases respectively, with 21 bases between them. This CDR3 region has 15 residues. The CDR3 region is CATRGLRDGTYEQYF. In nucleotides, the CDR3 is TGTGCCACTCGGGGACTGAGGGACGGCACCTACGAGCAGTACTTC.

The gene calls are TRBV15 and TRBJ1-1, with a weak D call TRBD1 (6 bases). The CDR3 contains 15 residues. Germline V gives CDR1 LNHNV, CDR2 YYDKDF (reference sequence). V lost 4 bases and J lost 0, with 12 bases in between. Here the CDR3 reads CATSTRDKLNTEAFF. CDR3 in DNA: TGTGCCACCAGCACCCGGGACAAACTGAACACTGAAGCTTTCTTT.